This entry lists 13 T cell receptor beta chains sequenced from one sample in a study of blood T cell repertoires in COVID-19. TCRdb keeps only in-frame clones here, not all; method: immunoSEQ multiplex PCR. The table has approximately 170,000 clones, around four fifths seen once. The specimen was peripheral blood. The receptors come from a woman between 70 and 85 years old with COVID-19, enrolled during active disease.

The V gene is TRBV28, the J gene TRBJ2-1, with TRBD2 as a possible D gene (6 bases). Per germline, CDR1 MDHEN and CDR2 SYDVKM. The CDR3 totals 14 residues. The V gene lost 6 bases and the J gene lost 10 bases, with 19 bases spanning the gap. CDR3 in amino acids: CASRRRDFAGEQFF. CDR3 nucleotide sequence: TGTGCCAGCAGGCGCAGGGATTTCGCGGGGGAGCAGTTCTTC.

The rearrangement joins TRBV7-9 to TRBJ1-6; the D is unclear. Trimming pared 5 bases from V and 8 bases from J, leaving 16 bases between. The CDR3 has 15 amino acids. Per germline, CDR1 SEHNR and CDR2 FQNEAQ (reference sequence). CDR3 region: CASSQTRGGDSPLHF. The CDR3, as DNA: TGTGCCAGCAGCCAAACCCGAGGCGGGGATTCACCCCTCCACTTT.

J is TRBJ1-1 and V is TRBV10-1; D not resolved. V lost 6 bases and J 2 bases, leaving 10 bases between the germline ends. The V gene's germline CDR1 is WNHNN and CDR2 SYGVQD (reference sequence). CDR3 length: 13 residues. CDR3 bases: TGCGCCAGCAGCCGGGAATCCAACACTGAAGCTTTCTTT. It encodes CASSRESNTEAFF.

The chain employs TRBV2 and TRBJ1-5, with TRBD1 matching over 10 bases. The CDR3 length is 15 residues. After removal of 4 bases from V and 2 bases from J, the junction contained 2 bases not matched to a gene. Germline CDR1 is SNHLY and CDR2 is FYNNEI. The CDR3 sequence is CASSGQGAGNQPQHF. CDR3 DNA: TGTGCCAGCAGTGGACAGGGGGCAGGCAATCAGCCCCAGCATTTT. Full variable domain (outside the CDR3, taken from reference TRBV2 and TRBJ1-5): EPEVTQTPSHQVTQMGQEVILRCVPISNHLYFYWYRQILGQKVEFLVSFYNNEISEKSEIFDDQFSVERPDGSNFTLKIRSTKLEDSAMYFCASSGQGAGNQPQHFGDGTRLSIL.

The chain carries TRBV9 and TRBJ2-1; unclear D gene. Per germline, CDR1 SGDLS and CDR2 YYNGEE. V gave up 0 bases and J gave up 2 bases, with 9 bases separating them. The CDR3 spans 15 residues. This CDR3 is CASSVDLAAYNEQFF. The CDR3 nucleotides are TGTGCCAGCAGCGTAGATCTGGCGGCCTACAATGAGCAGTTCTTC.

This chain links TRBV27 with TRBJ1-2; 8 bases map to TRBD1. Germline values: CDR1 MNHEY, CDR2 SMNVEV (reference sequence). The ends lost 8 bases at V and 8 bases at J; junction bases unmatched: 10. The CDR3 contains 13 residues. CDR3 region: CASSTDRGYGYTF. For the CDR3, the DNA is TGTGCCAGCTCCACTGACAGGGGATACGGCTACACCTTC.

The rearrangement joins TRBV6-2 or TRBV6-3 to TRBJ1-2; 7 nucleotides line up with TRBD1. The CDR3 length is 13 residues. After removal of 6 bases from V and 2 bases from J, the junction contained 3 bases not matched to a gene. Germline assignment: CDR1 MNHEY and CDR2 SVGEGT. The CDR3 loop reads CASSQTGNYGYTF. DNA for the CDR3: TGTGCCAGCAGCCAGACAGGGAACTATGGCTACACCTTC.

The rearrangement links TRBV18 to TRBJ2-7; 10 nucleotides match TRBD2. CDR3 length equals 16 residues. Germline values: CDR1 KGHSH, CDR2 LQKENI. Trimming took 0 bases from V and 5 from J; bases not matched to a gene: 7. CDR3 region: CASSPPASGSHNEQYF. CDR3 DNA sequence: TGTGCCAGCTCACCACCGGCTAGCGGGAGTCACAACGAGCAGTACTTC.

This clone occurred a few times. The same CDR3 is also encoded by other DNA sequences in this sample. This rearrangement joins TRBV2 to TRBJ2-1; D possibly corresponds to TRBD1 (5 bases). The CDR3 runs 12 residues. V lost 4 bases, J lost 7 bases, and 8 bases lay in between. Germline V CDR1 and CDR2: SNHLY, FYNNEI. The CDR3 is CASSADSNEQFF. CDR3 nucleotide sequence: TGTGCCAGCAGTGCCGACAGTAATGAGCAGTTCTTC.

This clone was seen a single time. The chain recombines TRBV4-1 with TRBJ2-1, with a tentative D call TRBD2 (6 bases). This CDR3 has 14 residues. Trimming took 3 bases from V and 6 from J, leaving 12 bases between them. Germline V gives CDR1 MGHRA, CDR2 YSYEKL. CDR3 bases: TGCGCCAGCAGCCAGGGGAGGAAGAGCAATGAGCAGTTCTTC. It translates to CASSQGRKSNEQFF.

The rearrangement joins TRBV5-1 to TRBJ1-2; 7 bases align to TRBD1. Germline CDR1 is SGHRS and CDR2 is YFSETQ. The CDR3 has 16 residues. V gave up 3 bases and J gave up 0 bases; unmatched junction bases: 8. The CDR3 nucleotides read TGCGCCAGCAGCTCTGGAGGGACAGCAGCTAACTATGGCTACACCTTC. Protein product: CASSSGGTAANYGYTF. The variable domain in full, completed from reference TRBV5-1 and TRBJ1-2, reads KAGVTQTPRYLIKTRGQQVTLSCSPISGHRSVSWYQQTPGQGLQFLFEYFSETQRNKGNFPGRFSGRQFSNSRSEMNVSTLELGDSALYLCASSSGGTAANYGYTFGSGTRLTVV.

V gene TRBV2 combines with J gene TRBJ2-3, with 11 bases fitting TRBD1. Germline V gives CDR1 SNHLY, CDR2 FYNNEI. There are 15 residues in the CDR3. Losses at the gene ends were 4 bases for V and 9 bases for J; bases not matched to a gene: 9. In DNA, the CDR3 is TGTGCCAGCAGTGGAGGACAGGGGGCCCGCGGAACGCAGTATTTT. As protein: CASSGGQGARGTQYF.

This clone was seen a single time. The chain combines TRBV6-5 with TRBJ1-2; 7 bases fit TRBD1. J gave up 3 bases and V 2 bases, and 3 bases lay outside the gene matches. The CDR3 extends over 14 amino acids. Germline loops: CDR1 MNHEY, CDR2 SVGAGI. CDR3 sequence: CASSYNGQDYGYTF. CDR3 nucleotides: TGTGCCAGCAGTTACAACGGACAGGACTATGGCTACACCTTC.